This record covers a single TCR beta chain. The antigen is undetermined. This specimen belongs to a study of brain T cells in children with intractable seizures. Study-level results: Absence of clones before surgery may stem from lower sequencing depth. HCMV serostatus was not known, and viral specificity came from CDR3 similarity only.

Deletions cut 6 bases from V and 1 base from J, with 6 bases between. Germline V gene lookup returns CDR1 ENHRY and CDR2 SYGVKD. CDR3 length: 12 residues. Only cases whose brain tissue showed the highest T cell transcript signatures were sequenced. Generated by immunoSEQ multiplex PCR, the TCRdb table keeps only in-frame clones and is missing some. The sample lists more than 40,000 clones; 80% to 95% were seen once. The specimen comprised peripheral blood, sampled at surgery. The V and J genes are TRBV10-3 and TRBJ1-1; unclear D gene. The receptor was derived from a girl aged 2 to 10 with tuberous sclerosis and intractable seizures. The CDR3 coding sequence is TGTGCCATCAGGGCAGAGAACACTGAAGCTTTCTTT. This encodes CAIRAENTEAFF.